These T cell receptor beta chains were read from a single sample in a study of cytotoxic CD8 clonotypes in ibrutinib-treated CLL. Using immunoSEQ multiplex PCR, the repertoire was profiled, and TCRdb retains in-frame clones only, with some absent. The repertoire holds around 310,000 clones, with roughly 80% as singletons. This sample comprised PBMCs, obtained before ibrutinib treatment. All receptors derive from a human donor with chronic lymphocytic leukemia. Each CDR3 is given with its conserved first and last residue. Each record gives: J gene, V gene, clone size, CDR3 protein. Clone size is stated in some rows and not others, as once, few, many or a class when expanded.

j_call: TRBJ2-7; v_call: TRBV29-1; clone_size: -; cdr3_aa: CSVATAGYEQYF
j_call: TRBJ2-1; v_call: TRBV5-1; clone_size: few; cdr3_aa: CASSGRLAGGTYNEQFF
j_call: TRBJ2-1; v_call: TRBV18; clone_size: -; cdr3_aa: CASSPDWPGEQFF
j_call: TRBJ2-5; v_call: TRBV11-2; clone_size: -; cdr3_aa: CASSSIGTKRQETQYF
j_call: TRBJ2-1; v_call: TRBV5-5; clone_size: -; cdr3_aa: CASLRGESHNEQFF
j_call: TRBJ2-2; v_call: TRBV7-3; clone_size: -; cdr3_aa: CASSPAVAGLTGELFF
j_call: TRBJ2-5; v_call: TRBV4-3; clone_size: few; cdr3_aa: CASSQGGLQETQYF
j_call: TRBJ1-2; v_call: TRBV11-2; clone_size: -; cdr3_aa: CASSFLAYGYTF
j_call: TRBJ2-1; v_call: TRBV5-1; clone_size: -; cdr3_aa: CASSLAGGRNYNEQFF
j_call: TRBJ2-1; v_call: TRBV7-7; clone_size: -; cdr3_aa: CASSTDRYNEQFF
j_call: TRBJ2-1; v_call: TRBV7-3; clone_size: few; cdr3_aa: CASTLMPGLAGGRDEQFF
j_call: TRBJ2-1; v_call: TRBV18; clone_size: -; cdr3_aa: CASSAGTSGYNEQFF
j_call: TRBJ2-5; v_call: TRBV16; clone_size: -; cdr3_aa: CASSQFLQLQETQYF